This TCR beta chain originates from a study of T cell clonality in common variable immunodeficiency. Sequencing input was equivalent genomic DNA from CVID and controls. The data were produced by immunoSEQ multiplex PCR, yet TCRdb's version contains in-frame clones alone and is incomplete. The table lists tens of thousands of clones, with no singletons. The CDR3 length is 15 residues. Trimming took 0 bases from V and 8 from J; bases not matched to a gene: 5. Germline CDR1 SGHRS, CDR2 YFSETQ. General observations from the study: Reportedly, TCR beta sequences from common variable immunodeficiency showed fewer deletions and N-nucleotide insertions. CVID subjects shared fewer TCRbeta clones than healthy controls did.

This clone was found many times. Its antigen is unknown. The CDR3 goes on 3 residues after the read ends, and that part is filled in from the germline J gene. Sequenced input: peripheral blood mononuclear cells. This sequence joins TRBV5-1 and TRBJ1-5; 10 bases are shared with TRBD1. This clonotype originated in a person aged 18-70 years in good health. The sequenced part of the CDR3 DNA is TGCGCCAGCAGCTTGGCGACAGGGGGCGCCGAGCCC. Translated: CASSLATGGAEP. The complete CDR3 reads CASSLATGGAEPQHF.